A selection of T cell receptor beta chains follows, all from one sample in a study of PD-1 blockade in mismatch repair-deficient tumors. Libraries were prepared by immunoSEQ multiplex PCR; TCRdb keeps only in-frame clonotypes and omits some of them. The table includes 77,000 or so clones, approximately 78% detected once. This specimen was peripheral blood, taken 44 weeks after starting pembrolizumab. The receptors shown here come from an adult with mismatch repair-deficient cancer. CDR3s include the opening cysteine and the closing phenylalanine or tryptophan. The D gene is left open where the match is weak. Clone size is stated in some rows and not others, as once, few, many or a class when expanded.

>.|15|TRBJ2-1|.|TRBV6-6
TGTGCCAGCAGTTCCCTACAGGGAAGCTACAATGAGCAGTTCTTC
CASSSLQGSYNEQFF
>.|14|TRBJ1-2|.|TRBV9
TGTGCCAGCAGCTCTCTAAGGACAGCTGATGGCTACACCTTC
CASSSLRTADGYTF
>TRBD1|15|TRBJ1-5|.|TRBV10-3
TGTGCCTCCCACCCCGGACAGGGCAGAAATCAGCCCCAGCATTTT
CASHPGQGRNQPQHF
>.|15|TRBJ2-1|once|TRBV7-3
TGTGCCAGCAGCTTAAGAACTAGCTCCTACAATGAGCAGTTCTTC
CASSLRTSSYNEQFF
>TRBD1|14|TRBJ1-2|.|TRBV19
TGTGCCAGTAGTACCAGACAGGGAGTAGGCGGCTACACCTTC
CASSTRQGVGGYTF
>TRBD2|15|TRBJ2-1|.|TRBV19
TGTGCCAGTGGCCTCGGCGGGGGAGGGTACAATGAGCAGTTCTTC
CASGLGGGGYNEQFF
>.|18|TRBJ2-3|.|TRBV27
TGTGCCAGCAGTTTTAGGCGGTTGGGGGCAGGGGTTTCAGATACGCAGTATTTT
CASSFRRLGAGVSDTQYF
>TRBD1|14|TRBJ2-3|few|TRBV6-4
TGTGCCAGCAGTGACAACCAGGGGGCAGATACGCAGTATTTT
CASSDNQGADTQYF
>TRBD1|13|TRBJ2-7|.|TRBV18
TGTGCCAGCTCACAGGACAGGGGCGGCGAGCAGTACTTC
CASSQDRGGEQYF
>TRBD2|15|TRBJ2-7|.|TRBV6-6
TGTGCCAGCAGTACCGGGACTAGCGGGAACGACGAGCAGTACTTC
CASSTGTSGNDEQYF
>TRBD2|15|TRBJ2-3|.|TRBV5-4
TGTGCCAGCAGCCGGACTAGCGGGAGCACAGATACGCAGTATTTT
CASSRTSGSTDTQYF
>.|12|TRBJ1-5|few|TRBV6-1
TGTGCCAGCATGGTTGGCAATCAGCCCCAGCATTTT
CASMVGNQPQHF
>.|16|TRBJ1-5|.|TRBV6-7
TGTGCCAGCAGTTACTCATGGGGTGAAAGCAATCAGCCCCAGCATTTT
CASSYSWGESNQPQHF
>TRBD1|16|TRBJ2-2|.|TRBV7-8
TGTGCCAGCAGCCCTAGGGGGACAGCGACCACCGGGGAGCTGTTTTTT
CASSPRGTATTGELFF
>TRBD2|15|TRBJ2-2|.|TRBV7-8
TGTGCCAGCAGCTTTCTAGCGGGAAACACCGGGGAGCTGTTTTTT
CASSFLAGNTGELFF
>.|13|TRBJ1-5|.|TRBV7-9
TGTGCCAGCAGCCCGAATGGGGATCAGCCCCAGCATTTT
CASSPNGDQPQHF
>TRBD1|17|TRBJ1-1|few|TRBV18
TGTGCCAGCTCACCACCGGACAGGGGGCGAATTGTAGCTGAAGCTTTCTTT
CASSPPDRGRIVAEAFF
>.|14|TRBJ2-2|.|TRBV18
TGTGCCAGCTCACCACCAAAGGGTGGCGCGGAGCTGTTTTTT
CASSPPKGGAELFF
>.|13|TRBJ1-1|few|TRBV14
TGTGCCAGCAGCCAAGGGGCAGGGATTGAAGCTTTCTTT
CASSQGAGIEAFF
>TRBD1|15|TRBJ1-4|.|TRBV6-5
TGTGCCAGCAGTTACTCGGGGACAGGGGGAGAAAAACTGTTTTTT
CASSYSGTGGEKLFF
>.|10|TRBJ2-7|once|TRBV5-8
TGTGCCAGCAGCTTCTACGAGCAGTACTTC
CASSFYEQYF
>.|15|TRBJ2-1|.|TRBV4-1
TGCGCCAGCAGCCAAGAACAGGACTCCTACAATGAGCAGTTCTTC
CASSQEQDSYNEQFF
>TRBD2|16|TRBJ2-7|.|TRBV5-6
TGTGCCAGCAGCCCCACGTCGGGACTAGCATCCTACGAGCAGTACTTC
CASSPTSGLASYEQYF
>TRBD1|16|TRBJ2-7|.|TRBV4-3
TGCGCCAGCAGCCAAGATTTAGCAGGGGGCAGGTACGAGCAGTACTTC
CASSQDLAGGRYEQYF
>TRBD1|13|TRBJ1-2|once|TRBV29-1
TGCAGCGTTGAGGGGACAGTGAACTATGGCTACACCTTC
CSVEGTVNYGYTF
>.|15|TRBJ2-5|.|TRBV7-9
TGTGCCAGCAGCTTTCCCGCCGGCAGCCAAGAGACCCAGTACTTC
CASSFPAGSQETQYF
>TRBD1|15|TRBJ1-1|.|TRBV19
TGTGCCAGTAGTCCTCGACAGGGGATGACCACTGAAGCTTTCTTT
CASSPRQGMTTEAFF
>.|14|TRBJ2-1|.|TRBV9
TGTGCCAGCAGCGTACTAGCGTCCTACAATGAGCAGTTCTTC
CASSVLASYNEQFF
>.|12|TRBJ1-2|.|TRBV19
TGTGCCAGCAGGGATGATGGCTATGGCTACACCTTC
CASRDDGYGYTF
>.|13|TRBJ1-1|.|TRBV5-6
TGTGCCAGCAGCTTGGCCGAGAACACTGAAGCTTTCTTT
CASSLAENTEAFF
>TRBD1|14|TRBJ2-7|.|TRBV28
TGTGCCAGCAGCTCCGGGACAGGGAGAAACGAGCAGTACTTC
CASSSGTGRNEQYF
>.|16|TRBJ2-1|.|TRBV11-3
TGTGCCAGCAGCCTCCCCCCAGCGGGCCCCTACAATGAGCAGTTCTTC
CASSLPPAGPYNEQFF
>TRBD2|15|TRBJ2-3|.|TRBV6-6
TGTGCCAGCACCCGGACTAGCGGGAGGTCAGATACGCAGTATTTT
CASTRTSGRSDTQYF
>TRBD2|15|TRBJ2-7|few|TRBV11-1
TGTGCCAGCAGCCTTAGACTAGCGGGAGATTACGAGCAGTACTTC
CASSLRLAGDYEQYF
>.|15|TRBJ2-5|.|TRBV7-3
TGTGCCAGCAGCTTAGCTGTTGGGGGGGCAGAGACCCAGTACTTC
CASSLAVGGAETQYF
>.|19|TRBJ1-1|.|TRBV4-2
TGTGCCAGCAGCCAAGATTGGAGACAGGACAAAGAGAGGAACACTGAAGCTTTCTTT
CASSQDWRQDKERNTEAFF
>.|14|TRBJ2-1|.|TRBV5-4
TGTGCCAGCAGCTCTCCCCGCGGATACAATGAGCAGTTCTTC
CASSSPRGYNEQFF
>.|17|TRBJ2-2|few|TRBV18
TGTGCCAGCTCACCGGCTGGGATTGGCCGGTCGGCCGGGGAGCTGTTTTTT
CASSPAGIGRSAGELFF
>TRBD2|17|TRBJ2-4|.|TRBV5-6
TGTGCCAGCAGCTGGAGACTAGCGGGAGGGGTCCAAAACATTCAGTACTTC
CASSWRLAGGVQNIQYF
>.|16|TRBJ1-4|.|TRBV10-3
TGTGCCATCAGTGAGTCTTTGTCAGGCGCCGAGGAAAAACTGTTTTTT
CAISESLSGAEEKLFF
>.|15|TRBJ1-1|.|TRBV7-2
TGTGCCAGCAGCTTAGAATCTAAAGGGGGGGCCCGAGCTTTCTTT
CASSLESKGGARAFF
>.|12|TRBJ2-7|.|TRBV13
TGTGCCAGCAGACAAGGGACCTACGAGCAGTACTTC
CASRQGTYEQYF
>TRBD1|13|TRBJ1-1|.|TRBV29-1
TGCAGCGGGGGACAGGTGACGAACACTGAAGCTTTCTTT
CSGGQVTNTEAFF
>TRBD1|14|TRBJ1-3|.|TRBV7-7
TGTGCTAGCAGCCCGACAGGGTCTGGAAACACCATATATTTT
CASSPTGSGNTIYF
>TRBD1|18|TRBJ2-1|.|TRBV7-2
TGTGCCAGCAGCTACGGACCGCCGGGACAGGGATTTATTGGAGAGCAGTTCTTC
CASSYGPPGQGFIGEQFF
>.|13|TRBJ1-5|.|TRBV27
TGTGCCAGCAGCCCATCCGGCTGGCAGCCCCAGCATTTT
CASSPSGWQPQHF
>.|16|TRBJ2-5|.|TRBV10-1
TGCGCCAGCAGTGATTGGCACCGGGACATAGAAGAGACCCAGTACTTC
CASSDWHRDIEETQYF
>.|13|TRBJ1-1|.|TRBV11-2
TGTGCCAGCAGACCTGGACAGTACACTGAAGCTTTCTTT
CASRPGQYTEAFF
>.|12|TRBJ1-1|.|TRBV30
TGTGCCTGGAGTCCGAGGACAGACGAAGCTTTCTTT
CAWSPRTDEAFF
>TRBD1|15|TRBJ2-5|.|TRBV15
TGTGCCACCAGCAGAGGACAGGGGGATCGGGAGACCCAGTACTTC
CATSRGQGDRETQYF